Shown below are 11 T cell receptor beta chains from a single sample sequenced in a study of cytomegalovirus exposure and HLA in healthy donors. PCR employed 60 Vbeta and 13 Jbeta primers. Sequencing used immunoSEQ multiplex PCR; TCRdb keeps in-frame clones, though not all of them. The table records about 89,000 clones, 85% of them present only once. Sequencing input: PBMCs. The receptors were sampled from a middle-aged man in good health and CMV-seropositive.

This rearrangement joins TRBV7-2 to TRBJ2-6; D unclear. Germline lookup yields CDR1 SGHTA and CDR2 FQGNSA. The CDR3 has 17 residues. Trimming removed 3 bases from V and 0 bases from J, with 12 bases in between. The CDR3 DNA is TGTGCCAGCAGCTTCGGCGGATCGAGCTCTGGGGCCAACGTCCTGACTTTC. Its protein product is CASSFGGSSSGANVLTF.

V is TRBV25-1 and J is TRBJ2-1; 8 bases agree with TRBD1. This CDR3 comprises 14 residues. V trimming: 7 bases; J trimming: 7 bases; junction bases outside the gene matches: 9. The germline gives CDR1 MGHDK, CDR2 SYGVNS. The CDR3: CASTRTGPRNEQFF. CDR3 bases: TGTGCCAGCACCCGGACAGGGCCAAGGAATGAGCAGTTCTTC.

The chain carries TRBV6-1 and TRBJ2-7; perhaps TRBD2 as D (6 bases). The CDR3 length is 12 residues. V lost 3 bases to trimming and J lost 6 bases, with 9 bases between them. In germline, CDR1 is MNHNS, CDR2 SASEGT. This CDR3 reads CASSELGGEQYF. As DNA, the CDR3 is TGTGCCAGCAGTGAGTTGGGAGGCGAGCAGTACTTC.

The genes are TRBV6-5 and TRBJ1-2; 8 bases match TRBD1. CDR3 length equals 12 residues. With 3 bases clipped from V and 10 bases from J, the junction kept 4 bases outside the gene matches. The germline CDR1 and CDR2 sequences are MNHEY and SVGAGI. The CDR3 DNA sequence: TGTGCCAGCAGTTATCCGGGACAGGACTACACCTTC. Amino acids: CASSYPGQDYTF.

The rearrangement joins TRBV7-8 to TRBJ2-7; 10 bases agree with TRBD1. The V gene's germline CDR1 is SGHVS and CDR2 FQNEAQ. CDR3 length: 17 amino acids. V lost 1 base to trimming and J lost 4 bases; unmatched junction nucleotides: 10. CDR3 residues: CASSLVGVGQGMYEQYF. The CDR3, as DNA: TGTGCCAGCAGCTTAGTAGGCGTGGGACAGGGGATGTACGAGCAGTACTTC.

This clone was found once. The genes are TRBV19 and TRBJ1-1; no reliable D call. Germline lookup yields CDR1 LNHDA and CDR2 SQIVND (reference sequence). Trimming took off 2 bases at V and 1 base at J, with 5 bases between the two ends. This CDR3 contains 13 residues. CDR3 residues: CASSITPNTEAFF. Written as DNA, the CDR3 is TGTGCCAGTAGTATAACTCCGAACACTGAAGCTTTCTTT.

This chain links TRBV7-9 with TRBJ2-3, with 8 bases lining up with TRBD2. The CDR3 loop spans 16 amino acids. V gave up 1 base and J gave up 3 bases; unmatched junction bases: 6. The germline CDR1 and CDR2 sequences are SEHNR and FQNEAQ (reference sequence). CDR3 region: CASSLGQTGGTDTQYF. For the CDR3, the DNA is TGTGCCAGCAGCTTAGGACAGACGGGAGGGACAGATACGCAGTATTTT.

The chain couples TRBV12-5 to TRBJ1-3, with TRBD1 as a possible D gene (5 bases). CDR1 and CDR2 (germline): LGHNT, FRNRAP. V lost 7 bases and J lost 7, with 20 bases in between. There are 15 residues in the CDR3. The CDR3 coding sequence is TGTGCTAGTGCCACGACAGACACCCTACGGAACACCATATATTTT. Protein product: CASATTDTLRNTIYF.

The genes are TRBV2 and TRBJ2-3; 10 bases are shared with TRBD2. The germline V gene has CDR1 SNHLY and CDR2 FYNNEI. The CDR3 has 18 residues. V dropped 8 bases and J dropped 5; count of bases not matched to a gene: 19. CDR3 DNA sequence: TGTGCCAGCGAACCACCCGTGGGGAGCGGGGGGGCCAAAGATACGCAGTATTTT. Translated: CASEPPVGSGGAKDTQYF.

This rearrangement joins TRBV7-9 to TRBJ1-2; a weak D match, TRBD1 (6 bases). The V gene lost 1 base and the J gene lost 4 bases, with 10 bases spanning the gap. CDR3 length equals 14 residues. CDR1 SEHNR and CDR2 FQNEAQ come from the germline V gene (reference sequence). This chain's CDR3 is CASSLDTGPYGYTF. In DNA form, the CDR3 reads TGTGCCAGCAGCTTAGACACAGGGCCCTATGGCTACACCTTC.

The chain combines TRBV7-2 with TRBJ2-2; D call uncertain. V was clipped by 1 base and J by 4 bases, with 7 bases between them. In germline, CDR1 is SGHTA, CDR2 FQGNSA. The CDR3 is 14 amino acids. The CDR3 DNA reads as TGTGCCAGCAGCTTAGGACACCCCACCGGGGAGCTGTTTTTT. Amino acids: CASSLGHPTGELFF.